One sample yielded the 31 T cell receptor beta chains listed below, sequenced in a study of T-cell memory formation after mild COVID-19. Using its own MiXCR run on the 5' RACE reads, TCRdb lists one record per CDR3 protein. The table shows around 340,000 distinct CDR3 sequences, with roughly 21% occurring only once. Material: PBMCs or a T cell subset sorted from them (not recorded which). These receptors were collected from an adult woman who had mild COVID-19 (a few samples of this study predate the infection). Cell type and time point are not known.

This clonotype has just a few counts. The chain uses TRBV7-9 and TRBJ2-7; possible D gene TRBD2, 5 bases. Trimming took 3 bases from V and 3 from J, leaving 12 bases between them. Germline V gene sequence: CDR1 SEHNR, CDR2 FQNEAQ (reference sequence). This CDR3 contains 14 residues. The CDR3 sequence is CASSFEGILYEQYF. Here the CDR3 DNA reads TGTGCCAGCAGCTTCGAGGGAATCCTCTACGAGCAGTACTTC.

The CDR3 spells CASSYSDVGSGNTIYF. The CDR3 coding sequence is TGTGCCAGCAGTTACTCAGACGTGGGCTCTGGAAACACCATATATTTT. The genes are TRBV6-5 and TRBJ1-3; D remains ambiguous. Germline CDR1 and CDR2: MNHEY and SVGAGI. V shed 0 bases and J shed 0 bases, with 9 bases lying between them. CDR3 size: 16 residues.

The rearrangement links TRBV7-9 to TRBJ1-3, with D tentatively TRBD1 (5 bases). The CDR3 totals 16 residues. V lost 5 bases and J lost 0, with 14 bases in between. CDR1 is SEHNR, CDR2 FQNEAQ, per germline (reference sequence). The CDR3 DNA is TGTGCCAGCAGCCCCCCAGGGCGGCTCTCTGGAAACACCATATATTTT. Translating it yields CASSPPGRLSGNTIYF. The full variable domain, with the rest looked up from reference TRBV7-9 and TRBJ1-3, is DTGVSQNPRHKITKRGQNVTFRCDPISEHNRLYWYRQTLGQGPEFLTYFQNEAQLEKSRLLSDRFSAERPKGSFSTLEIQRTEQGDSAMYLCASSPPGRLSGNTIYFGEGSWLTVV.

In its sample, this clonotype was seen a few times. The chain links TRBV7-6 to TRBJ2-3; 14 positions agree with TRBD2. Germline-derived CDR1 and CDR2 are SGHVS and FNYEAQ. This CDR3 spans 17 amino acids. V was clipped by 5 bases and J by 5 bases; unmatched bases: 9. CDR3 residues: CASSTPGLAGERDTQYF. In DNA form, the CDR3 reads TGTGCCAGCAGCACACCGGGACTAGCGGGAGAACGAGATACGCAGTATTTT.

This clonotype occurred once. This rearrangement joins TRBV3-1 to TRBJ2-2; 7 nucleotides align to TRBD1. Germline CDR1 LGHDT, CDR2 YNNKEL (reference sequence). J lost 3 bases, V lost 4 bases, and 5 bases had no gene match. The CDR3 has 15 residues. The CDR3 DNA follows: TGTGCCAGCAGCCGCCGACAGGGATACACCGGGGAGCTGTTTTTT. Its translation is CASSRRQGYTGELFF.

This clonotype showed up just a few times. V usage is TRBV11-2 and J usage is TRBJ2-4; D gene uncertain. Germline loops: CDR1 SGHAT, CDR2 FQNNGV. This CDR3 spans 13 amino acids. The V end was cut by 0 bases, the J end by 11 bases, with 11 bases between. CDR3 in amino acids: CASSLEGPTFQYF. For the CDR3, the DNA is TGTGCCAGCAGCTTAGAAGGACCGACGTTTCAGTACTTC.

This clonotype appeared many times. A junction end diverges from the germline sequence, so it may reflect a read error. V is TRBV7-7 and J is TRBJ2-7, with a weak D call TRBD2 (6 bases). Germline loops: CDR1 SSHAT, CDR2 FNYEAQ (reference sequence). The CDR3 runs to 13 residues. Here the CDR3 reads CASSLAASYEQYF. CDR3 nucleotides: TGTGCTAGCAGCTTAGCGGCCTCCTACGAGCAGTACTTC.

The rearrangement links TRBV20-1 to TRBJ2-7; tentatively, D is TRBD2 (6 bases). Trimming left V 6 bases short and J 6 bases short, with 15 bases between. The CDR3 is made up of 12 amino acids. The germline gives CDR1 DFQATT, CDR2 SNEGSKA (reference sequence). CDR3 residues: CSALGDLGEQYF. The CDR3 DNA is TGCAGTGCCCTGGGGGACTTGGGCGAGCAGTACTTC.

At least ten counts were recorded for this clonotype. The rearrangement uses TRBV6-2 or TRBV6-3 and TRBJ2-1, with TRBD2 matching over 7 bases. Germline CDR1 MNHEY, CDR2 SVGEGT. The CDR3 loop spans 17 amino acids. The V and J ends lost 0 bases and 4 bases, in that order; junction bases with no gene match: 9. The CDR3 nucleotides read TGTGCCAGCAGTTACTCCCCTCCTAGCGGAATATACAATGAGCAGTTCTTC. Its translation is CASSYSPPSGIYNEQFF.

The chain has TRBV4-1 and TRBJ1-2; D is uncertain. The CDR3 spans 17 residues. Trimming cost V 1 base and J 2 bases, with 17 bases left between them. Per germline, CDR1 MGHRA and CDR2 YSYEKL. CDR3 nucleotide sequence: TGCGCCAGCAGCCAAGTACAGTGGGGAATCGGGAACTATGGCTACACCTTC. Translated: CASSQVQWGIGNYGYTF.

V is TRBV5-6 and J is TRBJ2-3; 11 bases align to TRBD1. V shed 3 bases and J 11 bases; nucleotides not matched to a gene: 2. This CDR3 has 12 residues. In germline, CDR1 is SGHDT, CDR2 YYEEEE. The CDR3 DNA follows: TGTGCCAGCAGCTCGGGGACAGGGGGGCAGTATTTT. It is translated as CASSSGTGGQYF.

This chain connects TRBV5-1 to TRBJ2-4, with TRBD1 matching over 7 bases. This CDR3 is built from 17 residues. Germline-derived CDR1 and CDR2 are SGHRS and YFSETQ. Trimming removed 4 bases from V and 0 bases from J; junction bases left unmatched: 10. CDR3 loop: CASSPSRDSAAKNIQYF. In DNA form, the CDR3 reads TGCGCCAGCAGCCCCTCCCGGGACAGCGCAGCCAAAAACATTCAGTACTTC.

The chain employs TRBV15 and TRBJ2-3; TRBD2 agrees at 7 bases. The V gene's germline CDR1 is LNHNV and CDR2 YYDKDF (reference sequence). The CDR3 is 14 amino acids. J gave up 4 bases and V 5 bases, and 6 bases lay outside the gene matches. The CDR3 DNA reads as TGTGCCACCAGCTGGGGGAGGGCCGCAGATACGCAGTATTTT. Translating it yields CATSWGRAADTQYF.

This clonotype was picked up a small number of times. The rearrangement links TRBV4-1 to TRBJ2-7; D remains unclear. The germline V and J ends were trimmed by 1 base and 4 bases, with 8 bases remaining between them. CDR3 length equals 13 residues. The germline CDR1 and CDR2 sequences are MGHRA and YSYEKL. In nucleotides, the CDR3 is TGCGCCAGCAGCCAAGGCCCCGAATACGAGCAGTACTTC. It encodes CASSQGPEYEQYF.

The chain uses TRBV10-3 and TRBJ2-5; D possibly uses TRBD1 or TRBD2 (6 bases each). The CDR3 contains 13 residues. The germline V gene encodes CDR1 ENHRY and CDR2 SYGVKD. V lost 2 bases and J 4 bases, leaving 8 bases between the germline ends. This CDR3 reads CAISERGAETQYF. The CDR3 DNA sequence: TGTGCCATCAGTGAGAGGGGGGCAGAGACCCAGTACTTC.

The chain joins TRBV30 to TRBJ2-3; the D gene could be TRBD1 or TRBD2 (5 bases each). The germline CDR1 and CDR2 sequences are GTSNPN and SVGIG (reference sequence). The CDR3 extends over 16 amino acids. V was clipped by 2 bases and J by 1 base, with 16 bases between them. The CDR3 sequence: CAWSPRWGLGTDTQYF. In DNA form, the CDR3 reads TGTGCCTGGAGTCCCCGGTGGGGGTTGGGCACAGATACGCAGTATTTT.

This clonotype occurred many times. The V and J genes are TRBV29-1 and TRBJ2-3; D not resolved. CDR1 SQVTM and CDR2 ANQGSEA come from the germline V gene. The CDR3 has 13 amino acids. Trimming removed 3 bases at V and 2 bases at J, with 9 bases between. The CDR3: CSVDLQYTDTQYF. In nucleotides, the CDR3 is TGCAGCGTTGACCTCCAGTACACAGATACGCAGTATTTT.

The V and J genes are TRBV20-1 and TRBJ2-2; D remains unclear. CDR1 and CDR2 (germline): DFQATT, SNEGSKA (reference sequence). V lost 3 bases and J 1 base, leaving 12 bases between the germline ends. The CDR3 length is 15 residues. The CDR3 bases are TGCAGTGCTAGGTCGGCAGGAAAGAACACCGGGGAGCTGTTTTTT. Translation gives CSARSAGKNTGELFF.

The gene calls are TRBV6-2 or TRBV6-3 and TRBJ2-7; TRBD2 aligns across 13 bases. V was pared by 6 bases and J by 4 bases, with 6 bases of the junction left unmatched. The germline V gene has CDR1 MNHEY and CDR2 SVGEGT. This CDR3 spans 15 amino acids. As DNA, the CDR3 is TGTGCCAGCAGACGGACTAGCGGGGGTATGTACGAGCAGTACTTC. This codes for CASRRTSGGMYEQYF.

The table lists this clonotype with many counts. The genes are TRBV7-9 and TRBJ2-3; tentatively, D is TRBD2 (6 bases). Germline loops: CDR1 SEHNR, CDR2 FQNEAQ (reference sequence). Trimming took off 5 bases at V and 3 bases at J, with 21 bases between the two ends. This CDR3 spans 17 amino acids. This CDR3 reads CASSPGLAHKITDTQYF. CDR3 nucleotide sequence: TGTGCCAGCAGCCCCGGGCTAGCGCACAAGATAACAGATACGCAGTATTTT. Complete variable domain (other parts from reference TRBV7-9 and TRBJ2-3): DTGVSQNPRHKITKRGQNVTFRCDPISEHNRLYWYRQTLGQGPEFLTYFQNEAQLEKSRLLSDRFSAERPKGSFSTLEIQRTEQGDSAMYLCASSPGLAHKITDTQYFGPGTRLTVL.

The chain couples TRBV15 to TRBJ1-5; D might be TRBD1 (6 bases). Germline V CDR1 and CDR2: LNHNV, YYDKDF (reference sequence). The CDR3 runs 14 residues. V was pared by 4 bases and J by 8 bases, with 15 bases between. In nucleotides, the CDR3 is TGTGCCACCAGCACCCCCGGGACAATGAAGCCCCAGCATTTT. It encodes CATSTPGTMKPQHF.

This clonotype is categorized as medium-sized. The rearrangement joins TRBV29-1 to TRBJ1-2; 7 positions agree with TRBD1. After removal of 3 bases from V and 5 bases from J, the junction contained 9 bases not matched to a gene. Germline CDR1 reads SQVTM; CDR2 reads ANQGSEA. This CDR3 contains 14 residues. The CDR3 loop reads CSVEGTDLLYGYTF. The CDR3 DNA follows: TGCAGCGTTGAGGGGACAGACCTCTTATATGGCTACACCTTC.

This CDR3 is CASSQETKTQYF. The CDR3 DNA reads TGTGCCAGCAGCCAAGAGACGAAGACCCAGTACTTC. The V and J genes are TRBV3-1 and TRBJ2-5; D not resolved. V lost 0 bases to trimming and J lost 6 bases, with 5 bases between them. Germline CDR1 reads LGHDT; CDR2 reads YNNKEL (reference sequence). The CDR3 totals 12 residues.

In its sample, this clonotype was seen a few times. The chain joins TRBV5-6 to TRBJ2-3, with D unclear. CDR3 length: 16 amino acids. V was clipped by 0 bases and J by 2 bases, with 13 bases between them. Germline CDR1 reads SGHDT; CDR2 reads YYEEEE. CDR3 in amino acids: CASSLEGRIFTDTQYF. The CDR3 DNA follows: TGTGCCAGCAGCTTGGAAGGACGGATCTTCACAGATACGCAGTATTTT.

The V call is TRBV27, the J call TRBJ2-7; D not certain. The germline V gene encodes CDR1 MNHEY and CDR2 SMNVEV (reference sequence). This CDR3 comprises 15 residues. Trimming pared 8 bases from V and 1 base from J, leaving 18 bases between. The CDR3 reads CASASRVGVSYEQYF. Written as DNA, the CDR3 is TGTGCCAGCGCCTCCCGCGTTGGCGTTTCCTACGAGCAGTACTTC.

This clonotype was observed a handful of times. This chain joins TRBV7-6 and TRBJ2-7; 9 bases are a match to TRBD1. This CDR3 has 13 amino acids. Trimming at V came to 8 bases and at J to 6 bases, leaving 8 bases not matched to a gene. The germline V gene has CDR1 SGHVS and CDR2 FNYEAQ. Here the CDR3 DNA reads TGTGCCAGCCCCCCGGGACAGGGCTGCGAGCAGTACTTC. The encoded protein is CASPPGQGCEQYF.

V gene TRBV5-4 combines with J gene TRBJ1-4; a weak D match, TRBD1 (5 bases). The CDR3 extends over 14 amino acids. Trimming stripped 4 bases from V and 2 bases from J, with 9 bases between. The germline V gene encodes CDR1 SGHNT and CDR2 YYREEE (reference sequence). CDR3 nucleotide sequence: TGTGCCAGCAGCCTAGGGGAGACTAATGAAAAACTGTTTTTT. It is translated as CASSLGETNEKLFF.

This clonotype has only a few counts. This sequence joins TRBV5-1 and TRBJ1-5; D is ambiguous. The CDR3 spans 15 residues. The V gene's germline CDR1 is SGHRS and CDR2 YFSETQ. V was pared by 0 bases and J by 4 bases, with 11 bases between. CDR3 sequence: CASSLAGVGNQPQHF. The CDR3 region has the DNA TGCGCCAGCAGCTTGGCCGGGGTTGGTAATCAGCCCCAGCATTTT.

The CDR3 loop is CASSVGTANSPLHF. The CDR3, as DNA: TGTGCCAGCAGCGTAGGGACAGCAAATTCACCCCTCCACTTT. The chain uses TRBV9 and TRBJ1-6, with a possible D match to TRBD1 (6 bases). Trimming stripped 0 bases from V and 7 bases from J, with 8 bases between. From germline, CDR1 is SGDLS and CDR2 YYNGEE. There are 14 residues in the CDR3.

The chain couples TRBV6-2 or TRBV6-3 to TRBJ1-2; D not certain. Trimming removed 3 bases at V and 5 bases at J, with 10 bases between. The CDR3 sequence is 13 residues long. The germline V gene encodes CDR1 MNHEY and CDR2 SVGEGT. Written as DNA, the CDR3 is TGTGCCAGCAGTTATAATCCCCTTTATGGCTACACCTTC. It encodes CASSYNPLYGYTF.

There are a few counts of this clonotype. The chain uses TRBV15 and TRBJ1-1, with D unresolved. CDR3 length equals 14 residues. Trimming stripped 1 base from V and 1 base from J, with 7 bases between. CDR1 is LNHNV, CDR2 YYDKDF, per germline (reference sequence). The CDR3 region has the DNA TGTGCCACCAGCAGAGGCAGCAAGAACACTGAAGCTTTCTTT. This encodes CATSRGSKNTEAFF.